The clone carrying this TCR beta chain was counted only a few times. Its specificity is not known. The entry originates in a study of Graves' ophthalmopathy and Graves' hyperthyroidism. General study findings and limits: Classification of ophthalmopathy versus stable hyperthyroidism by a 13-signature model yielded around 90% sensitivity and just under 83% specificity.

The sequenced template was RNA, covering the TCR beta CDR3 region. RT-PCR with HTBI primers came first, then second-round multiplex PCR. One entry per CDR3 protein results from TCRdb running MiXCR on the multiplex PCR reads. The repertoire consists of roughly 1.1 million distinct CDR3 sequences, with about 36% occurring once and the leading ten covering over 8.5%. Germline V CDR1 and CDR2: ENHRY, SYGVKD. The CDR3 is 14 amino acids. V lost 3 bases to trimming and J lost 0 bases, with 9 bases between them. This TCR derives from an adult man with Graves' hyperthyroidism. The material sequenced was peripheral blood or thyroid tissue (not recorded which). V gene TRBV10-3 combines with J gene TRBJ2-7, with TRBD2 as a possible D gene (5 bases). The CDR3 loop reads CAISEQRGSYEQYF. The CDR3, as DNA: TGTGCCATCAGTGAACAACGGGGCTCCTACGAGCAGTACTTC.